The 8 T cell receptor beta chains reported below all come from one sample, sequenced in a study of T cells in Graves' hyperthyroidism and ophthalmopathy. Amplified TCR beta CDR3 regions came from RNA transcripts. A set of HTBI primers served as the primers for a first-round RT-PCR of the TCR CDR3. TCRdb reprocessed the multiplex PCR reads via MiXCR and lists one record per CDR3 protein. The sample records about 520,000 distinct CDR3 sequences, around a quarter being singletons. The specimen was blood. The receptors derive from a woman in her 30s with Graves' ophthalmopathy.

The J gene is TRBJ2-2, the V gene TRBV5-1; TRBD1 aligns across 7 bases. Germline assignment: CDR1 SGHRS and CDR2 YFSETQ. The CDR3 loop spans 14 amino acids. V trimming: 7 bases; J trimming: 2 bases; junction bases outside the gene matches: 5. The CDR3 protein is CASCWDSNTGELFF. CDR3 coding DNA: TGCGCCAGCTGCTGGGACAGCAACACCGGGGAGCTGTTTTTT.

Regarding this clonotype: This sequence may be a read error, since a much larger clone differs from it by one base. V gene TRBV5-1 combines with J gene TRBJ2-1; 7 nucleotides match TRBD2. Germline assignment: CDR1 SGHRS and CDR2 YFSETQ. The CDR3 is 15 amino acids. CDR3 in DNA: TGCGCCATCAGCTTGGAACAGCGGGGTTACAATGAGCAGTTCTTC. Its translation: CAISLEQRGYNEQFF.

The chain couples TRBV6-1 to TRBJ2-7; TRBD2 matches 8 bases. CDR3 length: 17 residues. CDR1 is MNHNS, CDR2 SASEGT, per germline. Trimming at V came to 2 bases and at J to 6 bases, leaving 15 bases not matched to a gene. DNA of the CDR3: TGTGCCAGCAGTGAATCCCTCTCGGCGGGGGGTGCCGGCGAGCAGTACTTC. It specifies CASSESLSAGGAGEQYF.

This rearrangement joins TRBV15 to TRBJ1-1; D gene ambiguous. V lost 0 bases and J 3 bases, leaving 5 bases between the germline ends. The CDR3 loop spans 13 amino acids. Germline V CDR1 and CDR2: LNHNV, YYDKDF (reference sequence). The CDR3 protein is CATSRDSYTEAFF. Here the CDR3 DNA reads TGTGCCACCAGCAGAGATTCCTACACTGAAGCTTTCTTT.

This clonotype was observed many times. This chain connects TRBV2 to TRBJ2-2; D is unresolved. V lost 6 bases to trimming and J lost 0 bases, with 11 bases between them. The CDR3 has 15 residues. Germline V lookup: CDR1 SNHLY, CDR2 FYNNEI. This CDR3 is CASSQTAPNTGELFF. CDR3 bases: TGTGCCAGCAGCCAGACTGCCCCGAACACCGGGGAGCTGTTTTTT.

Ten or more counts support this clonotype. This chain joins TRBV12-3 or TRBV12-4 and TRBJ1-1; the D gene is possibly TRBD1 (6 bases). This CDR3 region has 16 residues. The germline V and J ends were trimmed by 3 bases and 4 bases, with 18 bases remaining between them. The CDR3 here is CASSLVGQTRGTEAFF. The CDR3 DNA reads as TGTGCCAGCAGTTTGGTCGGACAGACAAGGGGCACTGAAGCTTTCTTT.

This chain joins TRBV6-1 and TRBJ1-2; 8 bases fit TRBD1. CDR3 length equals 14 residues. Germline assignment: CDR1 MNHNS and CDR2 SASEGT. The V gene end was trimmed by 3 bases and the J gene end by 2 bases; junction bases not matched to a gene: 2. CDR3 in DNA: TGTGCCAGCAGTGACAGGGGGCGAAACTATGGCTACACCTTC. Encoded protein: CASSDRGRNYGYTF.

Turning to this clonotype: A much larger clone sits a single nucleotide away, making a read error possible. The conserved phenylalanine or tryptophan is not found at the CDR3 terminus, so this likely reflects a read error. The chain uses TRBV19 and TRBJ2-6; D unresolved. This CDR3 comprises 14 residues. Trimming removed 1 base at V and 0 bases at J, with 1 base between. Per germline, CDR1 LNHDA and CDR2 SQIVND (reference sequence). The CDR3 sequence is CASSIASGANVLTV. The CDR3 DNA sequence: TGTGCCAGTAGTATAGCCTCTGGGGCCAACGTCCTGACTGTC.